This record looks at one TCR beta chain sequence and its context. As yet, its antigen is unknown. A second PCR of about 7 to 12 cycles used a sample-barcoded 5' primer and a J-beta primer mix. Each CDR3 protein gets one entry after TCRdb re-called the 5' RACE reads with MiXCR. Here the sample spans hundreds of thousands of distinct CDR3 sequences, around 21% being singletons. Looked up from germline, CDR1 is MGHRA and CDR2 is YSYEKL. This CDR3 has 17 residues. The data were taken from a study of blood T cells in healthy people across ages. Study-level results: Across the age range, TCR beta diversity per million T cells fell in a roughly linear way.

No fewer than 6 micrograms of total RNA were isolated from every sample. This clonotype was sampled from a man in his sixties or seventies in good health. The sample taken for sequencing was blood. The chain links TRBV4-1 to TRBJ2-7, with 13 bases matching TRBD2. Gene TRBJ2-1 matches the end of the DNA better, so the J call may be wrong. The CDR3 sequence is CASSQVTSGRAQNEQFF. As DNA, the CDR3 is TGCGCCAGCAGCCAAGTAACTAGCGGGAGGGCTCAAAATGAGCAGTTCTTC.